The sequence of this T cell receptor beta chain was determined in a study of memory CD4+ T cells and cytomegalovirus serostatus. Turning to the study itself: Donors were healthy Belgian adults, 10 or so CMV seropositive and some 24 seronegative.

Single viable CD3+CD4+CD8-CD45RO+ cells were sorted as the memory CD4+ T cells. Serostatus was set by detecting CMV pp150, pp28, p38, p52 IgG. Broader study findings: About 40% of the roughly 150 known CMV-associated TCRbeta sequences appeared in CD4+ memory. The CMV-associated TCR signature appears largely within the CD4+ memory repertoire.

With respect to this clone: The antigen remains unidentified.

Generated by immunoSEQ multiplex PCR, the TCRdb table keeps only in-frame clones and is missing some. The table records roughly 45,000 clones, around 82% of them present only once. The clonotype comes from an adult in good health and CMV-seronegative. Sequenced input: memory CD4+ T cells from blood.

In DNA, the CDR3 is TGTGCCACCCAAGGGGAGAACTACGAGCAGTACTTC. It yields the protein CATQGENYEQYF. The chain links TRBV6-6 to TRBJ2-7; D is possibly TRBD1 or TRBD2 (5 bases each). Between the trimmed V and J ends, which lost 10 bases and 3 bases, there was a span of 13 bases. The germline V gene has CDR1 MNHNY and CDR2 SVGAGI (reference sequence). This CDR3 is built from 12 residues.